The sequence of this T cell receptor beta chain was determined in a study of immune characterization of retroperitoneal liposarcoma. MiXCR, run by TCRdb on the PCR reads, gives a single entry per CDR3 protein. The sample consists of about 10,000 distinct CDR3 sequences, around a quarter of them appearing once. The J segment lost 4 bases and the V segment lost 3 bases, leaving 13 bases of the junction unmatched. The V gene's germline CDR1 is SGDLS and CDR2 YYNGEE. The CDR3 runs to 18 residues. The sequence was obtained from a male donor with retroperitoneal liposarcoma. Sequencing was carried out using blood. This rearrangement joins TRBV9 to TRBJ2-2; 9 positions agree with TRBD1. In nucleotides, the CDR3 is TGTGCCAGCAGCGGGAAGGGACAGGGCTCCGTTAGCACCGGGGAGCTGTTTTTT. Translation: CASSGKGQGSVSTGELFF.